Sequencing of this TCR beta chain was carried out in a study of cytomegalovirus exposure and HLA in healthy donors. Study context: For the approximately 360 genotyped donors, 65% to 90% fell within the Caucasian-associated ancestry cluster.

The PCR contained 60 Vbeta and 13 Jbeta primers. The method was immunoSEQ multiplex PCR; TCRdb's version includes in-frame clones alone and lacks a portion of them. This sample has tens of thousands of clones; less than 75% occur once, and the top ten carry under 2.5%. Notes on this clone: The antigen remains undetermined.

Study-wide findings and caveats: Versus the approximately 700-donor mean, an Asian-associated ancestry cluster reportedly showed fewer N-insertions in a later analysis. Researchers reported from a later analysis that most CMV-associated TCR beta chains appeared HLA-restricted.

Per the germline V gene, CDR1 is SGHRS and CDR2 is YFSETQ. CDR3 length: 13 amino acids. V was trimmed by 2 bases and J by 3 bases, leaving 8 bases between them. What was sequenced was PBMCs. The chain recombines TRBV5-1 with TRBJ1-1, with D perhaps matching TRBD1 (6 bases). The sequence was obtained from a man aged 25-45 years in good health and CMV-seronegative. CDR3 in DNA: TGCGCCAGCAGCTTCTCAGGGGACACTGAAGCTTTCTTT. Translating gives CASSFSGDTEAFF.